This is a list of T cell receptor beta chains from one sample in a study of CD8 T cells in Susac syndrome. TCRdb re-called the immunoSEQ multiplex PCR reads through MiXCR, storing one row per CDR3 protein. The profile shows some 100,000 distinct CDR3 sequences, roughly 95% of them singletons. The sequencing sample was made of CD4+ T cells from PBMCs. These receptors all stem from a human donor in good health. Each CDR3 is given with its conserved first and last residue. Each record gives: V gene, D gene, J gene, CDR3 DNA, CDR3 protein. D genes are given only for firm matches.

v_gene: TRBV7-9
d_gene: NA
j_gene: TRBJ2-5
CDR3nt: TGTGCCAGCAGCCCCTGGCTCCCCCAAGAGACCCAGTACTTC
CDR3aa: CASSPWLPQETQYF

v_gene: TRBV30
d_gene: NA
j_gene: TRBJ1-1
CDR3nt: TGTGCCTGGACTCGGGTGATGGGTGAAGCTTTCTTT
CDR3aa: CAWTRVMGEAFF

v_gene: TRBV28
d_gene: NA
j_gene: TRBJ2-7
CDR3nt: TGTGCCAGCAGTTCGATTGGGGGTCCAACCTACGAGCAGTACTTC
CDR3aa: CASSSIGGPTYEQYF

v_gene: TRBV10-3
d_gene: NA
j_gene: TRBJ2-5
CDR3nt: TGTGCCATCAGTTCCGGGTTGGGAGAGACCCAGTACTTC
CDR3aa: CAISSGLGETQYF

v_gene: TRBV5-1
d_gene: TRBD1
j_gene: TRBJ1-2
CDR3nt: TGCGCCAGCAGCTTCGGGACAGGGCAGGGCTACACCTTC
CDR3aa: CASSFGTGQGYTF

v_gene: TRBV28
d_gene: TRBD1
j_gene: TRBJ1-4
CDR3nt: TGTGCCAGCAGCAATGGACCAGACAGGGTTGGCGAAAAACTGTTTTTT
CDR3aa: CASSNGPDRVGEKLFF

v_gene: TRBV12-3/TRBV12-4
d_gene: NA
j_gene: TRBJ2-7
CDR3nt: TGTGCCAGCAGTCGCAGGGGTATAGTCGAGCAGTACTTC
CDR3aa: CASSRRGIVEQYF

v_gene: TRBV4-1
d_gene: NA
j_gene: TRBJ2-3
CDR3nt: TGCGCCAGCAGCCAAGGAACCTTTCGGGATAGCACAGATACGCAGTATTTT
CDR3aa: CASSQGTFRDSTDTQYF

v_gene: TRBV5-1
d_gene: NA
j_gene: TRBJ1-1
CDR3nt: TGCGCCAGCAGCTTGGTGGCGTCGGACACTGAAGCTTTCTTT
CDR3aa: CASSLVASDTEAFF

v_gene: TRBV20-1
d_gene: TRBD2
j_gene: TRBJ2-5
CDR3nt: TGCAGTGCTAACGGAGGACTAGCGAAGGGAGAGACCCAGTACTTC
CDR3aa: CSANGGLAKGETQYF

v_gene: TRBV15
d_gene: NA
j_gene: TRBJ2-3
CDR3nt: TGTGCCACCAGCTCGGGGTCTAGCACAGATACGCAGTATTTT
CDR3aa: CATSSGSSTDTQYF

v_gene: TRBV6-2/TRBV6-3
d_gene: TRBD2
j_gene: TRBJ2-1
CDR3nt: TGTGCCAGCAGTCCCCAGGGACTAGCGACGAGTGAGCAGTTCTTC
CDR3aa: CASSPQGLATSEQFF

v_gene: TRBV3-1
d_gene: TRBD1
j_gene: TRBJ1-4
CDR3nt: TGTGCCAGCAGCCGGAAAGGGGGCTCAACTAATGAAAAACTGTTTTTT
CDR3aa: CASSRKGGSTNEKLFF

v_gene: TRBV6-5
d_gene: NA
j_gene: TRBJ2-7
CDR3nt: TGTGCCAGCACGCCCATGGCAGGGACCTCCTACGAGCAGTACTTC
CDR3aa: CASTPMAGTSYEQYF

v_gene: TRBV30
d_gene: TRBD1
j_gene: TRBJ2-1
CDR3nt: TGTGCCTGGAGACGGCCGGGACAGTCCTACAATGAGCAGTTCTTC
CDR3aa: CAWRRPGQSYNEQFF

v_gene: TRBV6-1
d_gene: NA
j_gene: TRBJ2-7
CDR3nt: TGTGCCAGCAGTGCGCCGGGCTCATACGAGCAGTACTTC
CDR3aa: CASSAPGSYEQYF

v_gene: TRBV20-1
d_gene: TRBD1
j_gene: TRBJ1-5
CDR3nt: TGCAGTGCTAGAGTCCGGGACAGGGGTGCCGATAGCAATCAGCCCCAGCATTTT
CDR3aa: CSARVRDRGADSNQPQHF

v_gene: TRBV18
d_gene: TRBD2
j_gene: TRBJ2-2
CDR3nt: TGTGCCAGCTCACAGGGGACGACTAGCGGGAGTTCCACCGGGGAGCTGTTTTTT
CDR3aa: CASSQGTTSGSSTGELFF

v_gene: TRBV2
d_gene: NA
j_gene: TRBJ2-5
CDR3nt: TGTGCCACCTCGGTAGGAGAGACCCAGTACTTC
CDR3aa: CATSVGETQYF